The clone carrying this T cell receptor (beta chain) has only a few counts. Its specificity is unknown. The sample is drawn from a study of blood T cells in healthy people across ages. Findings of the study overall: Per million T cells, TCR beta diversity dropped about linearly as age rose.

It was with a sample-barcoded 5' primer and a J-beta primer mix that a second PCR of about 6 to 11 cycles was run. Each of the samples gave a minimum of 2.5 million paired-end reads that contained CDR3. MiXCR, run by TCRdb on the 5' RACE reads, gives a single entry per CDR3 protein. This sample has approximately 800,000 distinct CDR3 sequences; about 46% occur once, and the top ten carry 15% to 20%. Germline CDR1 and CDR2: SGHTA and FQGTGA. The CDR3 consists of 13 residues. V was pared by 5 bases and J by 5 bases, with 12 bases between. Source material: blood. This TCR derives from an elderly man in good health. The chain uses TRBV7-3 and TRBJ1-1; D uncertain. The CDR3 loop reads CASSLDWETEAFF. The CDR3 DNA sequence: TGTGCCAGCAGCCTAGACTGGGAGACTGAAGCTTTCTTT.